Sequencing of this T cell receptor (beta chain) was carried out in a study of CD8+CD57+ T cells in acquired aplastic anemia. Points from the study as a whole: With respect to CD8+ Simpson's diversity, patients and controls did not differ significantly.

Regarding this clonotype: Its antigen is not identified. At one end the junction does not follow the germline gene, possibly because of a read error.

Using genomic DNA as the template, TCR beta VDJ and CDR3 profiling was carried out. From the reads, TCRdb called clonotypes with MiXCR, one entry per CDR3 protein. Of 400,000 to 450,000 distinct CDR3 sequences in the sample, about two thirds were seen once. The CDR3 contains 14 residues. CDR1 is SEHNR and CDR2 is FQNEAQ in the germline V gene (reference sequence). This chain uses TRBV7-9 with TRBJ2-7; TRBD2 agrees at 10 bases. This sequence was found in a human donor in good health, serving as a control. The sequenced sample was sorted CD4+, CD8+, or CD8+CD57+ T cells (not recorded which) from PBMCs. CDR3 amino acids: CASSFQRSGGEQEF. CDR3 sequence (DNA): TGTGCCAGCAGCTTTCAAAGAAGCGGGGGGGAGCAGGAGTTC. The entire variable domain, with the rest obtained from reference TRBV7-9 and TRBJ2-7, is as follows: DTGVSQNPRHKITKRGQNVTFRCDPISEHNRLYWYRQTLGQGPEFLTYFQNEAQLEKSRLLSDRFSAERPKGSFSTLEIQRTEQGDSAMYLCASSFQRSGGEQEFGPGTRLTVT.